These 16 T cell receptor beta chains share one sample of origin, sequenced in a study of tumor-infiltrating lymphocytes in primary liver carcinoma. Germline DNA was also extracted, with blood RNA taken from unsorted whole blood. The researchers produced TCR beta cDNA from 400 to 650 ng total RNA with a constant-region primer. Investigators got TCR beta libraries out of three nested multiplex PCR rounds, done with slightly modified ARM-PCR. In the first two PCR rounds, TRBV1-TRBV30 forward primers were paired with a C-beta reverse primer, and each round lasted approximately 9 cycles. Each CDR3 protein gets one entry after TCRdb re-called the multiplex PCR reads with MiXCR. The sample has about 310,000 distinct CDR3 sequences, approximately 58% seen once; the top ten hold over 15%. Source material: peripheral blood. These receptors came from a woman aged 30 to 39 with primary liver carcinoma and hepatitis B virus infection.

Notes on this clonotype: This may stem from a read error, because a much larger clone lies one nucleotide away. J is TRBJ1-2 and V is TRBV6-5; no clear D gene. CDR1 MNHEY and CDR2 SVGAGI come from the germline V gene. This CDR3 spans 13 amino acids. The DNA for the CDR3 is TGTGCCAGCGGTTACTACAGATTCTATGGCTACACCTTC. Its protein is CASGYYRFYGYTF.

As regards this clonotype: Just one base apart from a much larger clone, this may be a read error. The chain's CDR3 is CASSEGWLNEKLFF. In DNA, the CDR3 is TGTGCCAGCAGCGAAGGATGGCTTAATGAAAAACTGTTTTTT. The rearrangement joins TRBV12-3 or TRBV12-4 to TRBJ1-4; D remains ambiguous. This CDR3 contains 14 residues. V shed 6 bases and J shed 4 bases, with 12 bases lying between them.

The gene calls are TRBV11-2 and TRBJ2-3; D is perhaps TRBD2 (6 bases). Germline V gene data show CDR1 as SGHAT and CDR2 as FQNNGV. This CDR3 comprises 15 residues. For the CDR3, the DNA is TGTGCTATCTCGGTGGGAGGCCCCGGCACAGATACGCAGTATTTT. It specifies CAISVGGPGTDTQYF.

Points on this clonotype: This sequence may be a read error, since a much larger clone differs from it by one base. V is TRBV29-1 and J is TRBJ2-2, with D perhaps TRBD1 (5 bases). Germline assignment: CDR1 SQVTM and CDR2 ANQGSEA. V shed 8 bases and J shed 5 bases, with 12 bases lying between them. The CDR3 totals 12 residues. DNA of the CDR3: TGCAGCATTTGGGGCGGAACCGGGGAGCTGTTTTTT. Translated: CSIWGGTGELFF.

Regarding this clonotype: It is likely a read error, because the conserved phenylalanine at the end of the CDR3 is missing. V usage is TRBV11-2 and J usage is TRBJ2-7; D call uncertain. From germline, CDR1 is SGHAT and CDR2 FQNNGV. The CDR3 contains 13 residues. The CDR3 DNA sequence: TGTGCCAGCAGCTTAGAGCATACCTACGGGCAGTACTCC. Translated, it gives CASSLEHTYGQYS.

This sequence joins TRBV6-1 and TRBJ2-1, with no clear D. The germline V gene encodes CDR1 MNHNS and CDR2 SASEGT. Trimming removed 3 bases at V and 9 bases at J, with 12 bases between. The CDR3 length is 13 residues. The CDR3 loop reads CASSDLITSEQFF. In nucleotides, the CDR3 is TGTGCCAGCAGTGACCTAATCACCAGTGAGCAGTTCTTC.

This clonotype was counted a single time. The chain recombines TRBV30 with TRBJ2-3, with 15 bases lining up with TRBD2. Looked up from germline, CDR1 is GTSNPN and CDR2 is SVGIG (reference sequence). Unmatched junction bases numbered 10, after V lost 3 bases and J lost 0 bases. This CDR3 has 19 residues. The CDR3 DNA follows: TGTGCCTGGAGCAGTAGGACTAGCGGGAGGGTCACTAGCACAGATACGCAGTATTTT. Its translation is CAWSSRTSGRVTSTDTQYF. Supplemented by reference TRBV30 and TRBJ2-3, the full variable domain reads SQTIHQWPATLVQPVGSPLSLECTVEGTSNPNLYWYRQAAGRGLQLLFYSVGIGQISSEVPQNLSASRPQDRQFILSSKKLLLSDSGFYLCAWSSRTSGRVTSTDTQYFGPGTRLTVL.

On this clonotype itself: A much larger clone lies one base from this, so it may be a read error. The V and J genes are TRBV12-3 or TRBV12-4 and TRBJ2-7; D unresolved. V dropped 3 bases and J dropped 2 bases, with 8 bases sitting between them. The CDR3 covers 13 residues. The DNA of the CDR3 is TGTGCCAGCAGTTTCGCGACAACCTACGAGCAGTACTTC. Protein product: CASSFATTYEQYF.

The chain has TRBV7-8 and TRBJ2-3, with 9 bases fitting TRBD2. Germline V gene lookup returns CDR1 SGHVS and CDR2 FQNEAQ. The CDR3 length is 17 residues. Trimming cost V 0 bases and J 5 bases; bases outside gene matches: 9. The CDR3 DNA reads as TGTGCCAGCAGCTTAGCCCGTGGGGCGGGAGGGATAGATACGCAGTATTTT. Protein sequence: CASSLARGAGGIDTQYF.

Only a few counts were recorded for this clonotype. The junction differs from germline at one of its ends, possibly a read error. The chain carries TRBV20-1 and TRBJ2-1; the D is unclear. This CDR3 has 11 amino acids. CDR1 is DFQATT, CDR2 SNEGSKA, per germline (reference sequence). CDR3 sequence reads: CSAGLYNERFF. The DNA of the CDR3 is TGCAGTGCTGGGCTCTACAATGAGCGGTTCTTC.

The V call is TRBV4-1, the J call TRBJ1-2; D ambiguous. The CDR3 is 18 amino acids. Trimming cost V 2 bases and J 3 bases, with 22 bases left between them. In germline, CDR1 is MGHRA, CDR2 YSYEKL. As DNA, the CDR3 is TGCGCCAGCAGCCAACGGGCCCCCGTGGGCTGGATTTACTATGGCTACACCTTC. This encodes CASSQRAPVGWIYYGYTF.

J is TRBJ1-6 and V is TRBV30; possible D gene TRBD1, 5 bases. The V gene lost 2 bases and the J gene lost 10 bases, with 15 bases spanning the gap. This CDR3 is 14 amino acids long. Germline assignment: CDR1 GTSNPN and CDR2 SVGIG (reference sequence). The CDR3 DNA is TGTGCCTGGAGTCGAGGGCAGGGAGGCTCACCCCTCCACTTT. Residues: CAWSRGQGGSPLHF.

In regard to this clonotype: The junction departs from germline at one end; a sequencing error may be responsible. The gene calls are TRBV6-6 and TRBJ2-5, with TRBD2 as a possible D gene (6 bases). This CDR3 is 13 amino acids long. Germline CDR1 reads MNHNY; CDR2 reads SVGAGI (reference sequence). The CDR3 DNA sequence: TGTGCCAGCAGTCGAGAATGGGAGGAGACCCGGTACTTC. Its protein product is CASSREWEETRYF.

This clonotype was found many times. The CDR3 protein is CASSFSGTSKNIQYF. CDR3 nucleotide sequence: TGTGCCAGCAGTTTTTCCGGGACTTCCAAAAACATTCAGTACTTC. The chain carries TRBV6-5 and TRBJ2-4, with D perhaps matching TRBD2 (6 bases). CDR1 is MNHEY and CDR2 is SVGAGI in the germline V gene. This CDR3 comprises 15 residues. The V and J ends lost 4 bases and 2 bases respectively, with 12 bases between them.

A remark on this clonotype: A read error may produce the germline difference seen at one junction end. This chain links TRBV6-7 with TRBJ1-5; D ambiguous. TRBV6-7 is reported as an ORF; its role is uncertain. The CDR3 extends over 16 amino acids. CDR3 sequence reads: CASSSTTRHSNQSQHF. In nucleotides, the CDR3 is TGTGCCAGCAGTTCCACGACGCGGCACAGCAATCAGTCCCAGCATTTT.

As to this clonotype: One end of the junction is discordant with germline, which a read error may explain. V is TRBV6-1 and J is TRBJ1-1; no definite D call. Germline V gene data show CDR1 as MNHNS and CDR2 as SASEGT. This CDR3 comprises 13 residues. CDR3 sequence reads: CASGEVYNTEAFF. Here the CDR3 DNA reads TGTGCCAGCGGTGAAGTCTACAACACTGAAGCTTTCTTT.